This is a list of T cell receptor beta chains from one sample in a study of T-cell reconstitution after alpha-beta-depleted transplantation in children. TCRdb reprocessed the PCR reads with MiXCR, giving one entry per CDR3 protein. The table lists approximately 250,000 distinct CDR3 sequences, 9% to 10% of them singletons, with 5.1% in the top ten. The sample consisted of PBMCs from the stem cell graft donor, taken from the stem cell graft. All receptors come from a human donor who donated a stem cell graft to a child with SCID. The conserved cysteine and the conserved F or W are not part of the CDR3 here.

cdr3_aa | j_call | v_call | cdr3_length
ASSLAGQANQPQH | TRBJ1-5 | TRBV12-3/TRBV12-4 | 13
ATSGGQYQETQY | TRBJ2-5 | TRBV15 | 12
ASSLSGGWDNEQF | TRBJ2-1 | TRBV5-1 | 13
ASSETGSPLH | TRBJ1-6 | TRBV2 | 10
ASSLGAGRLQETQY | TRBJ2-5 | TRBV7-2 | 14
ASSQWAGDQPQH | TRBJ1-5 | TRBV4-2 | 12
ASSLDDRVNSPLH | TRBJ1-6 | TRBV12-3/TRBV12-4 | 13
ASSLSLAGRYNEQF | TRBJ2-1 | TRBV5-5 | 14
ASSPGAGEWGYT | TRBJ1-2 | TRBV18 | 12
ASSSRSVPPEAF | TRBJ1-1 | TRBV6-5 | 12
CARDAAGQLTDTQY | TRBJ2-3 | TRBV20-1 | 14
ASRSQGRTEAF | TRBJ1-1 | TRBV5-1 | 11
ASRKETGGYTEAF | TRBJ1-1 | TRBV5-1 | 13
ASSQMTGTKGYT | TRBJ1-2 | TRBV4-3 | 12
ASSDTNGYT | TRBJ1-2 | TRBV25-1 | 9
ASSAGGDTGSPGYT | TRBJ1-2 | TRBV9 | 14
ASRGGTSWEETQY | TRBJ2-5 | TRBV5-1 | 13
ATSRVGTGTDTQY | TRBJ2-3 | TRBV15 | 13
ASSLELAGGYGGTDTQY | TRBJ2-3 | TRBV7-9 | 17
ASSRGGTDTQY | TRBJ2-3 | TRBV6-6 | 11
ASSTTRDSLNVLT | TRBJ2-6 | TRBV5-5 | 13
ASSIMASYETQY | TRBJ2-5 | TRBV7-8 | 12
ASSPPRRGTNTEAF | TRBJ1-1 | TRBV4-1 | 14
ASSPTLGQAQETQY | TRBJ2-5 | TRBV18 | 14
ASSRRDTPNYGYT | TRBJ1-2 | TRBV9 | 13
ASSQRLGLYEQY | TRBJ2-7 | TRBV7-2 | 12
ASSIPGSDTQY | TRBJ2-3 | TRBV27 | 11
SASGVNTEAF | TRBJ1-1 | TRBV20-1 | 10
SAVVGNQPQH | TRBJ1-5 | TRBV20-1 | 10
AIRGTPVGDTQY | TRBJ2-3 | TRBV10-3 | 12
SARPPGQGAYEQY | TRBJ2-7 | TRBV20-1 | 13
ASSQEQGFYT | TRBJ1-2 | TRBV3-1 | 10
ATSRVGTEADTQY | TRBJ2-3 | TRBV15 | 13
ATEGAPNYGYT | TRBJ1-2 | TRBV6-6 | 11
ASSLLAGVTTDTQY | TRBJ2-3 | TRBV5-1 | 14
ASSSYLFAGGLRV | TRBJ2-3 | TRBV7-2 | 13
AISETGTGVWTEAF | TRBJ1-1 | TRBV10-3 | 14
ASSPDGGNQPQH | TRBJ1-5 | TRBV5-1 | 12
SARQGGNQPQH | TRBJ1-5 | TRBV20-1 | 11
SASETGENEQY | TRBJ2-7 | TRBV20-1 | 11
ATNRDRGAHTVEELF | TRBJ2-2 | TRBV5-6 | 15
ASSQDPIATDTQY | TRBJ2-3 | TRBV4-3 | 13
SAPSLSGSSYNEQF | TRBJ2-1 | TRBV20-1 | 14
ASSLVGGRRVKETQY | TRBJ2-5 | TRBV7-6 | 15
ASSWIGVGDQPQH | TRBJ1-5 | TRBV6-5 | 13
ASSVRGSGSSGTQY | TRBJ2-3 | TRBV9 | 14
ASSPRELYGYT | TRBJ1-2 | TRBV6-1 | 11
ASSPGQGPQYGYT | TRBJ1-2 | TRBV5-1 | 13
ASSTGTGTATNEKLF | TRBJ1-4 | TRBV25-1 | 15
ASSLNAGGEKLF | TRBJ1-4 | TRBV7-9 | 12
ASSRGDRRAGELF | TRBJ2-2 | TRBV5-5 | 13
ASSSGTTSTDTQY | TRBJ2-3 | TRBV5-1 | 13
ASSQETSGYNEQF | TRBJ2-1 | TRBV3-1 | 13
ASSATATFSYEQY | TRBJ2-7 | TRBV9 | 13
SAETGAGNTIY | TRBJ1-3 | TRBV20-1 | 11